Listed below are T cell receptor beta chains from one sample, sequenced in a study of shared clonotypes between healthy human individuals. Here immunoSEQ multiplex PCR was the method, and the copy in TCRdb shows in-frame clones only, minus some. The sample shows roughly 2 million clones, about 95% of them seen only once. Source material: naive CD8+ T cells sorted from blood. Receptors were obtained from a man in his late teens or twenties in good health. The CDR3 runs from the conserved cysteine through the conserved F or W. A D gene is named only where the DNA matches it firmly. Some rows have no size entry. The others give once, few or many, or a class for an expanded clone.

V gene: TRBV9; clone size: -; J gene: TRBJ2-7; CDR3 length: 15; D gene: -; CDR3 protein: CASSVSEFPTYEQYF; CDR3 DNA: TGTGCCAGCAGCGTATCAGAGTTTCCTACCTACGAGCAGTACTTC
V gene: TRBV5-1; clone size: -; J gene: TRBJ2-3; CDR3 length: 14; D gene: -; CDR3 protein: CASRGESPTDTQYF; CDR3 DNA: TGCGCCAGCAGAGGGGAGAGCCCCACAGATACGCAGTATTTT
V gene: TRBV6-5; clone size: once; J gene: TRBJ2-1; CDR3 length: 16; D gene: TRBD2; CDR3 protein: CASSYSPSGRANEQFF; CDR3 DNA: TGTGCCAGCAGTTACTCGCCTAGCGGGAGGGCGAATGAGCAGTTCTTC
V gene: TRBV5-6; clone size: once; J gene: TRBJ2-7; CDR3 length: 11; D gene: -; CDR3 protein: CASADGSEQYF; CDR3 DNA: TGTGCCAGCGCAGACGGCAGCGAGCAGTACTTC
V gene: TRBV7-7; clone size: -; J gene: TRBJ2-3; CDR3 length: 13; D gene: -; CDR3 protein: CASSLLPGDTQYF; CDR3 DNA: TGTGCTAGCAGCTTACTTCCCGGAGATACGCAGTATTTT
V gene: TRBV27; clone size: -; J gene: TRBJ2-2; CDR3 length: 10; D gene: -; CDR3 protein: CASGRGELFF; CDR3 DNA: TGTGCCAGCGGAAGGGGGGAGCTGTTTTTT
V gene: TRBV4-1; clone size: -; J gene: TRBJ2-7; CDR3 length: 14; D gene: TRBD2; CDR3 protein: CASSSIAGSYEQYF; CDR3 DNA: TGCGCCAGCAGCTCGATAGCGGGGTCCTACGAGCAGTACTTC
V gene: TRBV5-1; clone size: -; J gene: TRBJ1-3; CDR3 length: 15; D gene: -; CDR3 protein: CASSSGPGAGNTIYF; CDR3 DNA: TGCGCCAGCAGTTCAGGGCCCGGGGCTGGAAACACCATATATTTT
V gene: TRBV4-1; clone size: -; J gene: TRBJ2-3; CDR3 length: 15; D gene: TRBD1; CDR3 protein: CASREIGQASDTQYF; CDR3 DNA: TGCGCCAGCAGGGAAATCGGACAGGCTTCAGATACGCAGTATTTT
V gene: TRBV5-4; clone size: -; J gene: TRBJ1-2; CDR3 length: 17; D gene: -; CDR3 protein: CASSLDLSGAHSYGYTF; CDR3 DNA: TGTGCCAGCAGCTTGGATCTATCGGGGGCACATAGCTATGGCTACACCTTC
V gene: TRBV5-5; clone size: -; J gene: TRBJ1-2; CDR3 length: 16; D gene: TRBD1; CDR3 protein: CASSWVRGQRIPGYTF; CDR3 DNA: TGTGCCAGCAGCTGGGTCAGGGGGCAGAGGATACCTGGCTACACCTTC
V gene: TRBV21-1; clone size: once; J gene: TRBJ2-5; CDR3 length: 17; D gene: -; CDR3 protein: CASGSGTGCPARETQYF; CDR3 DNA: TGTGCCAGCGGCTCCGGGACAGGGTGCCCGGCTCGGGAGACCCAGTACTTC
V gene: TRBV27; clone size: -; J gene: TRBJ2-2; CDR3 length: 16; D gene: -; CDR3 protein: CASSLNRVVGTGELFF; CDR3 DNA: TGTGCCAGCAGTTTAAATCGAGTAGTAGGCACCGGGGAGCTGTTTTTT
V gene: TRBV2; clone size: -; J gene: TRBJ2-3; CDR3 length: 17; D gene: TRBD2; CDR3 protein: CASQYTILAGATDTQYF; CDR3 DNA: TGTGCCAGCCAATATACCATACTAGCGGGAGCGACAGATACGCAGTATTTT
V gene: TRBV25-1; clone size: -; J gene: TRBJ1-4; CDR3 length: 15; D gene: TRBD1; CDR3 protein: CASSDGGGAGEKLFF; CDR3 DNA: TGTGCCAGCAGTGATGGAGGGGGCGCGGGTGAAAAACTGTTTTTT
V gene: TRBV30; clone size: once; J gene: TRBJ1-4; CDR3 length: 13; D gene: -; CDR3 protein: CAWSLTYNEKLFF; CDR3 DNA: TGTGCCTGGAGCCTGACCTATAATGAAAAACTGTTTTTT
V gene: TRBV7-6; clone size: -; J gene: TRBJ2-1; CDR3 length: 14; D gene: TRBD2; CDR3 protein: CASSGLADGNEQFF; CDR3 DNA: TGTGCCAGCAGCGGACTAGCGGATGGGAATGAGCAGTTCTTC
V gene: TRBV4-1; clone size: -; J gene: TRBJ2-7; CDR3 length: 15; D gene: TRBD1; CDR3 protein: CASSHEPGQGQAQYF; CDR3 DNA: TGCGCCAGCAGCCATGAACCGGGACAGGGGCAAGCGCAGTACTTC
V gene: TRBV6-5; clone size: -; J gene: TRBJ2-3; CDR3 length: 15; D gene: -; CDR3 protein: CASSYNPGLTDTQYF; CDR3 DNA: TGTGCCAGCAGTTACAACCCCGGACTCACAGATACGCAGTATTTT
V gene: TRBV2; clone size: few; J gene: TRBJ1-6; CDR3 length: 13; D gene: -; CDR3 protein: CASSELVNSPLHF; CDR3 DNA: TGTGCCAGCAGTGAACTGGTCAATTCACCCCTCCACTTT
V gene: TRBV7-2; clone size: -; J gene: TRBJ2-7; CDR3 length: 18; D gene: -; CDR3 protein: CASSAYHSSWEGGNEQYF; CDR3 DNA: TGTGCCAGCAGCGCCTATCATTCTAGCTGGGAAGGTGGGAACGAGCAGTACTTC
V gene: TRBV5-5; clone size: -; J gene: TRBJ2-7; CDR3 length: 14; D gene: TRBD1; CDR3 protein: CASSLSGGVYEQYF; CDR3 DNA: TGTGCCAGCAGCTTGTCAGGGGGCGTCTACGAGCAGTACTTC
V gene: TRBV7-9; clone size: -; J gene: TRBJ2-1; CDR3 length: 17; D gene: TRBD2; CDR3 protein: CASKTGLAGVSYNEQFF; CDR3 DNA: TGTGCCAGCAAGACGGGACTAGCGGGAGTCAGTTACAATGAGCAGTTCTTC
V gene: TRBV21-1; clone size: -; J gene: TRBJ1-5; CDR3 length: 17; D gene: -; CDR3 protein: CASSKTRTRVSNQPQHF; CDR3 DNA: TGTGCCAGCAGCAAAACCCGGACAAGGGTTAGCAATCAGCCCCAGCATTTT
V gene: TRBV30; clone size: -; J gene: TRBJ1-5; CDR3 length: 13; D gene: -; CDR3 protein: CAWSVDRNQPQHF; CDR3 DNA: TGTGCCTGGAGTGTAGACAGGAATCAGCCCCAGCATTTT
V gene: TRBV6-5; clone size: -; J gene: TRBJ2-5; CDR3 length: 13; D gene: TRBD1; CDR3 protein: CASIGDSKETQYF; CDR3 DNA: TGTGCCAGCATTGGGGACAGTAAAGAGACCCAGTACTTC
V gene: TRBV6-5; clone size: -; J gene: TRBJ1-1; CDR3 length: 14; D gene: -; CDR3 protein: CASSYQDMNTEAFF; CDR3 DNA: TGTGCCAGCAGTTACCAGGATATGAACACTGAAGCTTTCTTT
V gene: TRBV28; clone size: -; J gene: TRBJ2-1; CDR3 length: 13; D gene: -; CDR3 protein: CASSFPEWNEQFF; CDR3 DNA: TGTGCCAGCAGTTTCCCTGAGTGGAATGAGCAGTTCTTC